The 21 T cell receptor beta chains below were found in one sample sequenced in a study of shared clonotypes between healthy human individuals. The table came from immunoSEQ multiplex PCR; TCRdb's copy has only in-frame clones and leaves some out. The repertoire consists of about 2 million clones, with around 96% occurring once and the leading ten covering 0.9% to 1.3%. Selected positively for CCR7 and CD45RO-negative, naive CD8 cells excluded terminally differentiated effector memory CD45RA+ cells. The sample taken for sequencing was naive CD8+ T cells sorted from blood. Every receptor here comes from a man aged 18 to 30 in good health.

This sequence joins TRBV6-6 and TRBJ2-1, with 7 bases fitting TRBD2. Germline CDR1 reads MNHNY; CDR2 reads SVGAGI (reference sequence). The J segment lost 5 bases and the V segment lost 7 bases, leaving 11 bases of the junction unmatched. This CDR3 spans 15 amino acids. For the CDR3, the DNA is TGTGCCAGCACCTTACCCCCTAGCGGTGACAATGAGCAGTTCTTC. As protein: CASTLPPSGDNEQFF.

The rearrangement joins TRBV4-1 to TRBJ1-2, with D possibly being TRBD1 (5 bases). Germline CDR1 MGHRA, CDR2 YSYEKL. Trimming cost V 1 base and J 4 bases, with 13 bases left between them. CDR3 length: 15 residues. CDR3 residues: CASSQGPGPSYGYTF. In DNA form, the CDR3 reads TGCGCCAGCAGCCAAGGGCCAGGGCCTTCCTATGGCTACACCTTC.

The V gene is TRBV5-4, the J gene TRBJ2-7; D assignment may be TRBD1 or TRBD2 (6 bases each). This CDR3 comprises 13 residues. The V gene lost 4 bases and the J gene lost 9 bases, with 17 bases spanning the gap. Looked up from germline, CDR1 is SGHNT and CDR2 is YYREEE (reference sequence). The CDR3: CASSLSGGGWQYF. CDR3 in DNA: TGTGCCAGCAGCCTTTCAGGAGGGGGGTGGCAGTACTTC. The entire variable domain, with the rest obtained from reference TRBV5-4 and TRBJ2-7, is as follows: ETGVTQSPTHLIKTRGQQVTLRCSSQSGHNTVSWYQQALGQGPQFIFQYYREEENGRGNFPPRFSGLQFPNYSSELNVNALELDDSALYLCASSLSGGGWQYFGPGTRLTVT.

In regard to this clone: The sample carries other DNA sequences with the same CDR3. This chain connects TRBV4-3 to TRBJ1-1, with TRBD1 as a possible D gene (6 bases). This CDR3 is 12 amino acids long. The ends were cut back, 3 bases at V and 8 bases at J, with 10 bases in the middle. The germline CDR1 and CDR2 sequences are LGHNA and YSLEER. For the CDR3, the DNA is TGCGCCAGCAGCCAGACCGGGACAGAAGCTTTCTTT. Protein sequence: CASSQTGTEAFF.

This rearrangement joins TRBV27 to TRBJ1-1; 10 bases are a match to TRBD1. V gave up 4 bases and J gave up 1 base; unmatched junction bases: 3. The CDR3 runs to 15 residues. Germline CDR1 reads MNHEY; CDR2 reads SMNVEV (reference sequence). As DNA, the CDR3 is TGTGCCAGCAGTTCTTGGACAGGGGGGAACACTGAAGCTTTCTTT. Protein product: CASSSWTGGNTEAFF.

In regard to this clone: The sample has other DNA sequences that encode this CDR3 too. The rearrangement uses TRBV7-9 and TRBJ1-1, with 8 bases that match TRBD1. CDR3 length equals 13 residues. After removal of 5 bases from V and 4 bases from J, the junction contained 3 bases not matched to a gene. Germline lookup yields CDR1 SEHNR and CDR2 FQNEAQ (reference sequence). The chain's CDR3 is CASSPTGGTEAFF. The CDR3 DNA reads TGTGCCAGCAGCCCCACAGGGGGCACTGAAGCTTTCTTT.

The chain uses TRBV12-2 and TRBJ2-5; the table assigns TRBD2, which was not confirmed against the DNA. TRBV12-2 has pseudogene status. The CDR3 is made up of 21 amino acids. CDR3 protein: CASRLTESRLAGLPGHKTQYF. CDR3 nucleotide sequence: TGTGCAAGTCGCTTAACCGAGTCGCGACTAGCGGGCCTCCCAGGGCACAAGACCCAGTACTTC.

The chain joins TRBV7-9 to TRBJ2-3; 7 positions agree with TRBD1. The CDR3 loop spans 17 amino acids. Germline V gene lookup returns CDR1 SEHNR and CDR2 FQNEAQ (reference sequence). Trimming removed 3 bases from V and 0 bases from J; junction bases left unmatched: 9. CDR3 residues: CASSFPPTGVSTDTQYF. The DNA of the CDR3 is TGTGCCAGCAGCTTCCCCCCTACAGGGGTGAGCACAGATACGCAGTATTTT.

The chain couples TRBV15 to TRBJ1-6, with unresolved D. The germline V gene encodes CDR1 LNHNV and CDR2 YYDKDF (reference sequence). V shed 5 bases and J shed 8 bases, with 10 bases lying between them. The CDR3 totals 13 residues. In nucleotides, the CDR3 is TGTGCCACCAGCCCAGGACCTCATTCACCCCTCCACTTT. Protein sequence: CATSPGPHSPLHF.

The chain carries TRBV5-6 and TRBJ2-1; D is perhaps TRBD2 (6 bases). The CDR3 spans 15 residues. CDR1 SGHDT and CDR2 YYEEEE come from the germline V gene. The V and J ends lost 0 bases and 2 bases respectively, with 9 bases between them. The CDR3 DNA follows: TGTGCCAGCAGCTTGGGGACTACTCCCTACAATGAGCAGTTCTTC. It encodes CASSLGTTPYNEQFF.

This clone came up once. This chain uses TRBV11-2 with TRBJ2-5; no clear D. The CDR3 consists of 14 residues. Deletions cut 1 base from V and 2 bases from J, with 8 bases between. The germline V gene has CDR1 SGHAT and CDR2 FQNNGV. CDR3 nucleotides: TGTGCCAGCAGCTTAGTCCCGGAACAAGAGACCCAGTACTTC. Translation gives CASSLVPEQETQYF.

The chain links TRBV6-1 to TRBJ1-5; TRBD1 agrees at 7 bases. This CDR3 has 15 amino acids. V lost 1 base, J lost 1 base, and 1 base stayed unmatched. Germline CDR1 and CDR2: MNHNS and SASEGT. DNA of the CDR3: TGTGCCAGCAGTGAAGGGACAGGAAGCAATCAGCCCCAGCATTTT. Protein sequence: CASSEGTGSNQPQHF.

The gene calls are TRBV9 and TRBJ2-7; D is uncertain. The length of the CDR3 is 15 residues. The ends were cut back, 0 bases at V and 2 bases at J, with 12 bases in the middle. CDR1 is SGDLS, CDR2 YYNGEE, per germline. CDR3 amino acids: CASSVDLGYAYEQYF. Here the CDR3 DNA reads TGTGCCAGCAGCGTAGATTTGGGGTATGCCTACGAGCAGTACTTC.

This clone was observed a single time. V and J are TRBV2 and TRBJ1-6; D uncertain. CDR1 SNHLY and CDR2 FYNNEI come from the germline V gene. The ends were cut back, 8 bases at V and 3 bases at J, with 11 bases in the middle. The CDR3 has 14 amino acids. This chain's CDR3 is CASFQRFYNSPLHF. CDR3 nucleotide sequence: TGTGCCAGCTTTCAGCGTTTCTATAATTCACCCCTCCACTTT.

The chain combines TRBV10-3 with TRBJ1-1, with no clear D. The germline V and J ends were trimmed by 4 bases and 3 bases, with 9 bases remaining between them. Germline values: CDR1 ENHRY, CDR2 SYGVKD. CDR3 length: 13 residues. The CDR3 DNA sequence: TGTGCCATCAGTGCGTACGGGGACACTGAAGCTTTCTTT. Protein product: CAISAYGDTEAFF.

The chain uses TRBV4-1 and TRBJ2-7; 7 bases are shared with TRBD1. The ends lost 3 bases at V and 3 bases at J; junction bases unmatched: 14. The CDR3 loop spans 17 amino acids. Germline V CDR1 and CDR2: MGHRA, YSYEKL. The CDR3 sequence: CASSQKGVVTGRYEQYF. In DNA, the CDR3 is TGCGCCAGCAGCCAGAAGGGGGTCGTGACAGGGCGCTACGAGCAGTACTTC.

The chain joins TRBV27 to TRBJ2-7; D gene ambiguous. The CDR3 covers 15 residues. Trimming removed 2 bases from V and 0 bases from J, with 11 bases in between. Germline V gives CDR1 MNHEY, CDR2 SMNVEV (reference sequence). The CDR3 bases are TGTGCCAGCAGTTTAACGGGTCAGATCTCCTACGAGCAGTACTTC. Encoded protein: CASSLTGQISYEQYF.

This clone was detected once. The chain employs TRBV7-9 and TRBJ2-1; D might be TRBD1 or TRBD2, each matching 6 bases. The CDR3 runs 16 residues. The germline V and J ends were trimmed by 5 bases and 5 bases, with 19 bases remaining between them. CDR1 is SEHNR, CDR2 FQNEAQ, per germline (reference sequence). CDR3 residues: CASSPRGIGGHNEQFF. The CDR3 DNA is TGTGCCAGCAGCCCGAGGGGCATCGGGGGCCACAATGAGCAGTTCTTC.

The V call is TRBV7-8, the J call TRBJ1-1; tentatively, D is TRBD1 (5 bases). The CDR3 consists of 16 residues. Trimming took 0 bases from V and 2 from J, leaving 13 bases between them. Germline CDR1 is SGHVS and CDR2 is FQNEAQ. This CDR3 reads CASSLAIEGINTEAFF. In DNA, the CDR3 is TGTGCCAGCAGCTTAGCAATCGAGGGGATAAACACTGAAGCTTTCTTT.

The chain links TRBV28 to TRBJ1-1; D call uncertain. The length of the CDR3 is 13 residues. The germline V gene has CDR1 MDHEN and CDR2 SYDVKM. The V end lost 1 base, the J end lost 8 bases, and 11 bases lay between the germline ends. This CDR3 is CASSLYGVWEAFF. The CDR3 coding sequence is TGTGCCAGCAGTTTATACGGCGTTTGGGAAGCTTTCTTT. The entire variable domain, with the rest obtained from reference TRBV28 and TRBJ1-1, is as follows: DVKVTQSSRYLVKRTGEKVFLECVQDMDHENMFWYRQDPGLGLRLIYFSYDVKMKEKGDIPEGYSVSREKKERFSLILESASTNQTSMYLCASSLYGVWEAFFGQGTRLTVV.

This clone was observed a single time. CDR3 in amino acids: CASSPPPTSGPTYEQYF. CDR3 DNA sequence: TGTGCCAGCAGCCCCCCCCCTACTAGCGGGCCCACCTACGAGCAGTACTTC. The V gene is TRBV7-9, the J gene TRBJ2-7, with 9 bases that match TRBD2. V dropped 5 bases and J dropped 2; count of bases not matched to a gene: 13. Germline V gene lookup returns CDR1 SEHNR and CDR2 FQNEAQ (reference sequence). The CDR3 loop spans 17 amino acids. Full variable domain (missing parts from reference TRBV7-9 and TRBJ2-7): DTGVSQNPRHKITKRGQNVTFRCDPISEHNRLYWYRQTLGQGPEFLTYFQNEAQLEKSRLLSDRFSAERPKGSFSTLEIQRTEQGDSAMYLCASSPPPTSGPTYEQYFGPGTRLTVT.